This paragraph reports one TCR beta chain. This CDR3 contains 17 residues. With V trimmed by 2 bases and J by 5 bases, 13 bases remained unmatched. The sample is drawn from a study of CD8 T cells in Susac syndrome. When the RNA was reverse transcribed, random hexamers were used with an input of roughly 0.45 to 1 ug. TCR beta CDR3 was amplified by immunoSEQ covering 54 Vbeta and 13 Jbeta. TCRdb passed the immunoSEQ multiplex PCR reads through MiXCR, listing each CDR3 protein once. The sample lists 100,000 to 150,000 distinct CDR3 sequences; about 94% were seen once. The receptor's source is a human donor with Susac syndrome. This chain links TRBV12-3 or TRBV12-4 with TRBJ2-7; 9 nucleotides align to TRBD1. Sequencing was performed on CD8+ T cells from PBMCs. CDR3 sequence: CASSLLPTGTGRDEQYF. The DNA of the CDR3 is TGTGCCAGCAGTTTACTCCCTACCGGGACAGGGCGGGACGAGCAGTACTTC.